This TCR beta chain was identified during a study of regulatory dendritic cells for organ transplantation. The study, taken as a whole, reports: Mature dendritic cells appeared to drive more memory CD8+ clonal expansion than regulatory ones. Naive T cells showed high diversity, memory cells less, memory CD8+ least. Alloreactive memory CD8+ T cell pools varied considerably between individuals.

Data came from immunoSEQ multiplex PCR; TCRdb stores just in-frame clones and leaves some out. The table lists 25,000 to 30,000 clones, 75% to 80% of them singletons, with roughly 2.2% in the top ten. As regards this clone: Its target is not known.

FACS sorted CD4+ or CD8+ T cells into CD45RA+ naive and CD45RO+ memory. The origin of this receptor is a human donor in good health. The specimen was memory CD4+ T cells from blood. Regarding subset: CD45RO+ memory T cells.

The CDR3 DNA sequence: TGTGCCAGCAAAGGGCAGAACACCGGGGAGCTGTTTTTT. Its translation: CASKGQNTGELFF. This chain links TRBV2 with TRBJ2-2, with no clear D. V lost 7 bases and J 1 base, leaving 7 bases between the germline ends. Germline CDR1 and CDR2: SNHLY and FYNNEI. The CDR3 runs 13 residues.